Described below is a single T cell receptor (beta chain) sequence and its context. What this receptor recognizes is not known. Library creation used the immunoSEQ multiplex PCR assay. For the multiplex PCR, a mixture combining 60 forward primers for TCR Vbeta segments and 13 reverse primers for TCR Jbeta segments was used. The CDR3 region of rearranged TCR beta genes was amplified from genomic DNA by a multiplex PCR assay. The amplified TCR beta libraries were sequenced on the Illumina HiSeq System as 87-base-pair reads. Under the source paper's analysis protocol: In a later analysis, 77 million or so unique TCR beta chains were counted across the roughly 610 repertoires, and roughly 11 million of these chains were shared by at least two donors. To remove PCR and sequencing errors, raw reads were error-corrected and collapsed into unique sequences using a nearest-neighbor algorithm that merged closely related sequences. Alignment of CDR3 sequences to IMGT reference sequences was used to assign V, D and J gene segments. For a sequence to be retained, at least a six-nucleotide match to both a V gene segment and a J gene segment was required. A rearrangement counted as productive if the CDR3 had no stop codons and remained in frame with V and J, and every other rearrangement counted as non-productive. Following IMGT convention, CDR3 was defined as the stretch from the second conserved V-encoded cysteine to the conserved J-encoded phenylalanine. The earlier analysis of 500 to 750 of the donors excluded any sequence lacking an unambiguous match to a single V gene segment. An earlier analysis of a few hundred of the donors called V segments functional above 56.7% productive rearrangements and segregating when the between-donor standard deviation exceeded 5%. To diagnose cytomegalovirus status from the catalog of TCR beta chain sequences, a statistical classification framework was built. A later analysis assigned V and J genes by comparing TCR nucleotide sequences with IMGT/GENE-DB human TR gene sequences. A later analysis assigned CDR3 sequences and most-parsimonious VDJ recombination scenarios with the TCRdist pipeline. In a later analysis, every TCR beta chain was defined by the combination of its CDR3 amino acid sequence and its V-gene family, and reads without a unique V-gene family were dropped. In a later analysis, several hundred highly shared, low-generation-probability nucleotide sequences were removed to address suspected cross-contamination and a sequencing artifact. In a later analysis, a clonal expansion index was calculated for each public chain from normalized within-repertoire ranks of inferred template counts. In a later analysis, generation probabilities were computed using a VDJ recombination model fitted to out-of-frame rearrangements, and the results were checked against IGoR. In a later analysis, hypergeometric tests were used to score TCR-TCR, TCR-HLA and TCR-CMV co-occurrence, with a repertoire-size bias correction applied to TCR pairs. To estimate false discovery rates, a later analysis permuted the HLA or CMV assignments 20 times. In a later analysis, co-occurring TCRs were grouped using DBSCAN, with TCRdist sequence similarity added in when clustering inside HLA-allele-positive subsets. For co-occurrence clustering, repertoires with fewer than 30,000 or more than 120,000 public chains were excluded, along with about five repertoires with anomalous nucleotide sharing. Entries here come from immuneACCESS through TCRdb and include only in-frame sequences with V and J called. Some clones fail to appear in such tables; in the studies checked, an unresolved V gene covers under half of the shortfall, and the cause of the remainder is unknown. V and J calls and clone size are as listed in that table; D and trimming were resolved from the DNA. The sample table records approximately 130,000 clones. Together, the top ten hold 1.5% to 2.5% of the sample.

The cohort consisted of 600 to 750 healthy bone marrow donors. All cohort members were sampled while nominally healthy, although unrecorded immune exposures were likely present. The donor tested CMV seronegative and was one of the 352 seronegative cohort members. Each donor provided a peripheral blood sample, and peripheral blood mononuclear cells were used for TCR beta sequencing. The Qiagen DNeasy Blood Extraction Kit was used to extract genomic DNA from the blood cell samples. The data were obtained in a study of cytomegalovirus exposure and HLA in healthy donors (dated by TCRdb to the late 2010s). General notes on the study: In an earlier analysis of 587 of the donors, around 290 Gb of sequence data and 117 million unique TCR beta sequences from about 179 million T cells were reported. A later analysis re-examined previously published TCR beta repertoires from hundreds of donors and added high-resolution HLA genotyping to investigate patterns of TCR occurrence. To predict cytomegalovirus infection status, the study combined high-throughput TCR immunosequencing, statistical association of individual TCRs with disease status, and machine learning. The study aimed to test whether signatures of past pathogen exposure could be identified by cataloging public T cell receptors. Among the approximately 430 genotyped donors, under 90% belonged to the genetic ancestry cluster associated with self-reported Caucasian donors. An earlier analysis of 450 to 750 of the donors used high-throughput TCR beta sequencing to judge whether each TCR beta V gene segment behaved as functional or pseudogenic. Several DR-DQ haplotypes were treated as single units for association and clustering because of strong linkage in the cohort. Both class I and class II loci were covered by HLA typing, at four-digit resolution. All discovery cohort repertoires had been generated using a single sequencing platform. Using immunosequencing, the study profiled T cell repertoires from fewer than 850 subjects and related those repertoires to cytomegalovirus serostatus. In addition to the first cohort of 650 to 750 subjects, a separate validation cohort of 130 or so different subjects was used. Typing coverage differed by locus: A, B, C, DRB1 and DQB1 were typed in roughly 620-630 donors, DQA1 in about 560, DPA1 in around 610, and DPB1 in just under 480. Donor age, sex, ethnicity and CMV serostatus were compiled alongside the repertoire data. An early release that covered about 640 HLA-typed donors contained around 300 gigabases of sequencing data and about 84 million unique TCR sequences. Among 398 genotyped donors of the cohort, an average of approximately 230,000 unique TCR beta nucleotide sequences were sequenced per donor, roughly a sixth of them non-productive. A later genetic analysis used genome-wide SNP genotypes for about 60% of the roughly 670 donors, treating that subset as a discovery cohort. Rather than drawing on any new phenotypic data, the later analysis identified candidate immune exposures from TCR beta sequences and the way those sequences occurred across donors.

The full study reports these points: Because HLA typing was missing for some donors at each locus, association tests included only the typed subset. In both the original and validation cohorts, the classifier was reported to diagnose cytomegalovirus status with high specificity and sensitivity. According to a later genetic analysis, donors in an Asian-associated ancestry cluster had fewer N-insertions in productive TCRs than the approximately 700-donor mean. In vitro tests confirmed that a few of the cytomegalovirus-associated TCR beta chains recognize cytomegalovirus antigens. A cluster of highly shared sequence variants was judged likely to represent a technical artifact of the sequencing pipeline. Most CMV-associated TCR beta chains appeared to be HLA-restricted in a later analysis, and the HLA associations seemed to be driven largely by CMV exposure. CMV serostatus was the only immune exposure information available for the cohort. A later analysis reported that several top co-occurrence clusters appeared linked to parvovirus B19, influenza, CMV and Epstein-Barr virus. Roughly uniform sequencing depth across donors was assumed in presence/absence analyses, although this assumption may not hold. Most TCR sequences were seen in very few donors, while some public TCRs were found in many individuals. In the study, approximately 160 TCR beta chains were listed as associated with cytomegalovirus. A further reported finding was that TCR beta sequences accurately predicted the HLA-A and HLA-B alleles for most subjects in the first cohort. A later analysis found that TCR association rates varied across HLA loci, with DRB1 alleles showing the most associated TCRs and HLA-C alleles the fewest. In an earlier analysis of over 550 of the donors, most TCR beta V segments were observed in productive rearrangements about 87% or about 30% of the time, broadly matching IMGT annotations. In a later analysis, 16,951 TCR beta sequences were associated with specific HLA alleles at a false discovery rate of 0.05. In a later analysis, HLA-associated TCR beta chains showed more clonal expansion and lower generation probabilities than non-associated chains that were equally common. A later genetic analysis associated a missense DCLRE1C variant with V-gene and J-gene trimming of TCR beta chains, and an independent cohort replicated the association. The earlier analysis of around 600 of the donors excluded around 17 rarely observed V segments, including chromosome 9 orphons, because counts were too low. According to the authors, the approach could potentially be generalized to other disease states and immunological phenotypes. Strong co-occurrence of HLA alleles, especially DR and DQ, made assigning TCR associations to individual alleles difficult. Correlated functional status among segregating V segments might reflect linkage disequilibrium, but an unknown experimental factor could not be ruled out. Only TCR beta chains were sequenced in this cohort, and the absence of alpha or paired-chain data limited detectable features.

Material for sequencing was PBMCs. This sequence was found in a woman between 55 and 75 years old in good health and CMV-seronegative.

The CDR3 reads CASGGGTGTSGTGELFF. In nucleotide form, the sequence is TGCGCCAGCGGGGGGGGAACCGGGACTAGCGGCACCGGGGAGCTGTTTTTT. The chain links TRBV5-1 with TRBJ2-2, with 11 junctional bases fitting TRBD2. The germline V gene yields SGHRS for CDR1 and YFSETQ for CDR2. The CDR3 starts with the cysteine, ends with the phenylalanine, and has 17 residues. The DNA shown is the 51-base CDR3, in frame from base 1. After removal of 7 bases from V and 4 bases from J, the junction retains 12 bases not matched to a gene.